This T cell receptor beta chain was obtained from a study of blood T cell repertoires in COVID-19. Per the original methods: Estimated nucleated cell counts came from reference gene primer amplification. TCRdb's copy holds only in-frame clones and misses some; the assay was immunoSEQ multiplex PCR. The DNA was the basis for D and trimming; V, J and clone size are from that table. The sample records 68,000 or so clones, around 84% being singletons. The source material was peripheral blood. The origin of this receptor is a man aged 45-65 years with acute or convalescent COVID-19.

As DNA, the CDR3 is TGCGCCAGCCAAAAAACTAGCTACAATGAGCAGTTCTTC. It is translated as CASQKTSYNEQFF. The chain carries TRBV10-1 and TRBJ2-1; weak D call: TRBD2 (5 bases). Trimming cost V 8 bases and J 3 bases, with 11 bases left between them. Germline values: CDR1 WNHNN, CDR2 SYGVQD (reference sequence). The CDR3 has 13 residues.